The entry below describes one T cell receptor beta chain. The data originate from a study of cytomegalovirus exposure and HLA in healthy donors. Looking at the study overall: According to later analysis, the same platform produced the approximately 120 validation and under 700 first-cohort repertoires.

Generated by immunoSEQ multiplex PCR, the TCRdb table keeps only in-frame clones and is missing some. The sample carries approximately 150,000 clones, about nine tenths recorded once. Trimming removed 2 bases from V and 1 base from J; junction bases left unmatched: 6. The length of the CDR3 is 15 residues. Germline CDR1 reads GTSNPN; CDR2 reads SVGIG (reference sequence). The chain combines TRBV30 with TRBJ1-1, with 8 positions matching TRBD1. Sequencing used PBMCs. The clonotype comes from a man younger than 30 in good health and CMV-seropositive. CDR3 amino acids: CAWSLTGTGNTEAFF. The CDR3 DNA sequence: TGTGCCTGGAGTTTAACCGGGACAGGGAACACTGAAGCTTTCTTT.